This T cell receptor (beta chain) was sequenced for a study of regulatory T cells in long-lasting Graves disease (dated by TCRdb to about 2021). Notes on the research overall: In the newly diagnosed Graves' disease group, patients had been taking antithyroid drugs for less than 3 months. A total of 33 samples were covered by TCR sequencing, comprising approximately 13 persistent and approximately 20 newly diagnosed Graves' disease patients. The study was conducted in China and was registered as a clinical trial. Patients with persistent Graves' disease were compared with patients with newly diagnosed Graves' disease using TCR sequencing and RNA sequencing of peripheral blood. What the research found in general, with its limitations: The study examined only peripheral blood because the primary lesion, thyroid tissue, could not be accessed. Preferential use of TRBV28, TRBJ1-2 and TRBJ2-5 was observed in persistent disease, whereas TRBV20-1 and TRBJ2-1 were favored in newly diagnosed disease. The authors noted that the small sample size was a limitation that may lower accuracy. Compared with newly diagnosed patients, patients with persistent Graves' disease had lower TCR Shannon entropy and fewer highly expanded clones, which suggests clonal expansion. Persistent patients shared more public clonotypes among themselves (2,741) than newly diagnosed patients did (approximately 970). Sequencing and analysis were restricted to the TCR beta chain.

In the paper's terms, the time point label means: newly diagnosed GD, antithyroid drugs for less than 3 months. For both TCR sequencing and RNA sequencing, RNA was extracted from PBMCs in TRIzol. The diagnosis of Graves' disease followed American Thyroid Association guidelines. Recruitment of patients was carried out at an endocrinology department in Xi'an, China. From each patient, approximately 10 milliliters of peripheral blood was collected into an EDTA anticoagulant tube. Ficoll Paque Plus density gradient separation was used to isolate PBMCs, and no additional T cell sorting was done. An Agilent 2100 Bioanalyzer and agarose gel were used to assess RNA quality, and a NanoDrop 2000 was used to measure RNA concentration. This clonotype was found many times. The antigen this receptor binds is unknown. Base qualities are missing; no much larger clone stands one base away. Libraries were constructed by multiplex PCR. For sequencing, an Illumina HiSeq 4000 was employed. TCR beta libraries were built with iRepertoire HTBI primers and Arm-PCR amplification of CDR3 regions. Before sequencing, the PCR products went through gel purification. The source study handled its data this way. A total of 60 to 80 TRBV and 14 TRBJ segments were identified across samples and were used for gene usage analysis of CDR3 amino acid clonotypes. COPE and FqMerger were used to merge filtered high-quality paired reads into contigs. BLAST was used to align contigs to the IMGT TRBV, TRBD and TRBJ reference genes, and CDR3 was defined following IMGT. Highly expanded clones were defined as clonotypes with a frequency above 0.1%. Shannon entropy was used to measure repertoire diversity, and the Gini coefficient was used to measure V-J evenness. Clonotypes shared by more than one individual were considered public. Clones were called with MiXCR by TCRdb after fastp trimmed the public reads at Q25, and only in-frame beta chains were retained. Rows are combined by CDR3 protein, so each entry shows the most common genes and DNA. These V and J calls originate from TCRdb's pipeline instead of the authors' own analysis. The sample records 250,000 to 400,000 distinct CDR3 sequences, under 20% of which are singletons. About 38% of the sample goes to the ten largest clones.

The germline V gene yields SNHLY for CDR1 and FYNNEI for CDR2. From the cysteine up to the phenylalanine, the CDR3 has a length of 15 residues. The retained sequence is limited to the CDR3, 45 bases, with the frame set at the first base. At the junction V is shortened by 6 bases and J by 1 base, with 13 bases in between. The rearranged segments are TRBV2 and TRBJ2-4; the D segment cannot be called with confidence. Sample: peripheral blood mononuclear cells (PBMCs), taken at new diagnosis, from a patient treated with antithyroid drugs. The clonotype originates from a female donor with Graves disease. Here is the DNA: TGTGCCAGCAGGTCCAGAGAGTTGGCCAAAAACATTCAGTACTTC. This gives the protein CASRSRELAKNIQYF.